The source of this T cell receptor beta chain is a study of blood T cell repertoires in COVID-19 (TCRdb year 2020). Looking at the study overall: Samples from collaborators originated in the United States, Italy and Spain and spanned both the acute and convalescent phases of COVID-19. The material from the prospective study consisted of cDNA or gDNA derived from T cells, B-cell-depleted T cells, or PBMCs. Subjects who had been exposed to COVID-19, were actively infected with it, or had recovered from it provided the deeply sampled blood TCRbeta repertoires that made up the dataset. The repertoires were made available in a free public database intended to serve as a resource for research on the immune response to SARS-CoV-2. Samples were obtained from the ongoing ImmuneRACE study (first 160 participants) and from over 1,000 subjects provided by 6 global collaborators. A de-identified subject ID, COVID-19 status, age in years and sex were almost always included in the sample metadata. Where available, HLA class I and class II types were obtained from metadata supplied by the sample provider rather than from assay-based typing. Broader findings and caveats from the paper: Clinical and demographic metadata were provided uncurated, with the amount varying by source and participant.

The germline V gene yields SNHLY for CDR1 and FYNNEI for CDR2. V lost 7 bases and J lost 1 base, and the count of bases not matched to a germline gene is 3. There are 13 amino acids in the CDR3, from cysteine to phenylalanine inclusive. Only CDR3 DNA is held: 39 bases, read in frame from base 1. In Seattle, one collaborating source enrolled patients while the infection was active and tracked those patients longitudinally over the course of disease. Whole blood was collected in K2EDTA tubes by collaborating institutions according to the institutions' own protocols. For TCRbeta analysis, collaborators shipped samples in one of three forms: frozen whole blood, isolated PBMCs, or DNA extracted from either of those sample types. The immunoSEQ Assay, a bias-controlled multiplex PCR, was used to amplify TCRbeta CDR3 regions from genomic DNA. Concerning the study's data processing: The number of nucleated cells in each sample was estimated by amplification of reference gene primers within the assay. To quantify the absolute abundance of each unique TCRbeta CDR3 rearrangement, sequence reads were collapsed and filtered. For each sample, productive Simpson clonality was calculated as the square root of Simpson's diversity index across productive rearrangements. TCRdb obtained this table from immuneACCESS and retained in-frame rearrangements with V and J assigned. These tables miss some clones; where compared with another copy, unresolved V genes account for less than half of the shortfall, and the remainder is unexplained. The V and J calls and clone size were taken over from that table, and D and trimming were inferred from the DNA. The sample profile shows under 250,000 clones; roughly 91% of them were found once. Of the sample, around 0.83% falls within the top ten clones.

Concerning this clone itself: Its antigen is not yet known. There are no base qualities to consult, and no much larger clone falls within one base. Other DNA sequences within the sample encode an identical CDR3.

The sample taken for sequencing was peripheral blood. The sequence joins TRBV2 to TRBJ1-1; the central 7 bases match TRBD1. The receptor was derived from a man aged 30 to 39 with COVID-19, enrolled during active disease. The CDR3 region: CASKGQSNTEAFF. The DNA reads as follows: TGTGCCAGCAAGGGACAGTCGAACACTGAAGCTTTCTTT.